What follows are 24 T cell receptor beta chains derived from one specimen sequenced in a study of T cell changes during pregnancy in multiple sclerosis. The data were produced by immunoSEQ multiplex PCR, yet TCRdb's version contains in-frame clones alone and is incomplete. The sample holds 40,000 to 50,000 clones, 90% seen once. Sequencing was performed on CD8+ T cells from peripheral blood mononuclear cells, taken in the first trimester of pregnancy. The receptors shown here come from a female donor with multiple sclerosis, enrolled in a pregnancy study.

This clone was found once. The V gene is TRBV4-3, the J gene TRBJ1-2; 7 bases are shared with TRBD1. The V gene's germline CDR1 is LGHNA and CDR2 YSLEER. V lost 0 bases to trimming and J lost 6 bases; unmatched junction nucleotides: 4. There are 14 residues in the CDR3. The CDR3: CASSQDRGSDGYTF. The CDR3 DNA is TGCGCCAGCAGCCAAGACAGGGGGAGCGATGGCTACACCTTC.

The genes are TRBV6-4 and TRBJ1-1, with D maybe TRBD1 (5 bases). The CDR3 has 15 residues. CDR1 is MRHNA and CDR2 is SNTAGT in the germline V gene. V lost 0 bases and J 2 bases, leaving 10 bases between the germline ends. The CDR3 DNA follows: TGTGCCAGCAGTGACTCGGATGGGGCTAACACTGAAGCTTTCTTT. It translates to CASSDSDGANTEAFF.

With regard to this clone: Other DNA sequences in this specimen translate into the identical CDR3. The V gene is TRBV19, the J gene TRBJ2-7; 7 nucleotides align to TRBD1. CDR1 and CDR2 from the germline V gene are LNHDA and SQIVND (reference sequence). The CDR3 is 14 amino acids. V shed 1 base, J shed 2 bases, and the junction held 2 bases outside the gene matches. The CDR3 region has the DNA TGTGCCAGTAGTATAGGGACAGGCCCCTACGAGCAGTACTTC. Translation gives CASSIGTGPYEQYF.

The chain joins TRBV19 to TRBJ1-1; possibly TRBD1 for D (6 bases). V was shortened by 1 base and J by 3 bases, with 12 bases between the two germline ends. Germline lookup yields CDR1 LNHDA and CDR2 SQIVND (reference sequence). The CDR3 spans 15 residues. CDR3 loop: CASSIGQGPDTEAFF. DNA of the CDR3: TGTGCCAGTAGTATAGGTCAGGGGCCAGACACTGAAGCTTTCTTT.

V gene TRBV19 combines with J gene TRBJ2-2, with 7 bases fitting TRBD2. CDR3 size: 15 residues. From germline, CDR1 is LNHDA and CDR2 SQIVND (reference sequence). Unmatched junction bases numbered 16, after V lost 5 bases and J lost 13 bases. The CDR3 region has the DNA TGTGCCAGTAGTTCCTCGGTTCCTAGCGGCCAGAGGCTGTTTTTT. Protein product: CASSSSVPSGQRLFF.

The gene calls are TRBV30 and TRBJ1-1; 7 nucleotides align to TRBD1. CDR3 length: 16 residues. V was pared by 4 bases and J by 0 bases, with 11 bases of the junction left unmatched. Germline V gives CDR1 GTSNPN, CDR2 SVGIG (reference sequence). The CDR3 DNA sequence: TGTGCCTGGACCCTCCGAGGGACAGTCATGAACACTGAAGCTTTCTTT. It encodes CAWTLRGTVMNTEAFF.

The CDR3 sequence is CAISELADLSYNEQFF. The CDR3 bases are TGTGCCATCAGTGAACTAGCGGACCTGTCCTACAATGAGCAGTTCTTC. The V call is TRBV10-3, the J call TRBJ2-1, with 8 bases that match TRBD2. The CDR3 contains 16 residues. Germline CDR1 ENHRY, CDR2 SYGVKD. The J segment lost 1 base and the V segment lost 3 bases, leaving 5 bases of the junction unmatched.

The chain couples TRBV4-2 to TRBJ2-1; tentatively, D is TRBD2 (5 bases). CDR3 size: 14 residues. Germline V gene sequence: CDR1 LGHNA, CDR2 YNFKEQ. V was shortened by 3 bases and J by 4 bases, with 10 bases between the two germline ends. The CDR3 DNA follows: TGTGCCAGCAGCCACCCGACGGGGTACAATGAGCAGTTCTTC. It yields the protein CASSHPTGYNEQFF.

The chain couples TRBV14 to TRBJ2-7, with no clear D. Deletions cut 2 bases from V and 2 bases from J, with 7 bases between. Germline V lookup: CDR1 SGHDN, CDR2 FVKESK. This CDR3 is built from 13 residues. In DNA form, the CDR3 reads TGTGCCAGCAGCCAATGGGCCCCCTACGAGCAGTACTTC. It specifies CASSQWAPYEQYF.

The chain combines TRBV27 with TRBJ1-2; TRBD1 matches 7 bases. This CDR3 has 14 residues. V lost 1 base to trimming and J lost 7 bases; unmatched junction nucleotides: 6. CDR1 and CDR2 (germline): MNHEY, SMNVEV (reference sequence). CDR3 DNA sequence: TGTGCCAGCAGTTTATATACAGGGGCGGGTGGCTACACCTTC. It specifies CASSLYTGAGGYTF.

This clone was detected only once. The chain carries TRBV10-3 and TRBJ2-7, with TRBD1 identical over 9 bases. CDR1 ENHRY and CDR2 SYGVKD come from the germline V gene. The CDR3 consists of 15 residues. With V trimmed by 7 bases and J by 1 base, 8 bases remained unmatched. CDR3 in DNA: TGTGCCATCACCGGGGACAGGGAAGGGTCCTACGAGCAGTACTTC. It translates to CAITGDREGSYEQYF.

The chain employs TRBV5-6 and TRBJ1-1; tentatively, D is TRBD1 (6 bases). CDR1 is SGHDT, CDR2 YYEEEE, per germline. V lost 4 bases to trimming and J lost 1 base, with 14 bases between them. CDR3 length equals 15 residues. DNA of the CDR3: TGTGCCAGCAGCCCGACAGGTCGGAGGAACACTGAAGCTTTCTTT. Encoded protein: CASSPTGRRNTEAFF.

The chain links TRBV2 to TRBJ2-7; maybe TRBD2 (5 bases). This CDR3 comprises 16 residues. Germline loops: CDR1 SNHLY, CDR2 FYNNEI. V lost 5 bases and J 1 base, leaving 18 bases between the germline ends. The CDR3 protein is CASSPGRGYPSYEQYF. CDR3 sequence (DNA): TGTGCCAGCAGTCCAGGTAGAGGGTACCCTTCCTACGAGCAGTACTTC.

The chain recombines TRBV5-1 with TRBJ1-2; unclear D gene. The CDR3 contains 12 residues. V shed 8 bases and J shed 8 bases, with 16 bases lying between them. Germline values: CDR1 SGHRS, CDR2 YFSETQ. The CDR3 DNA follows: TGCGCCAGTAAGAATGGTTTGAGGGGCTACACCTTC. Amino acids: CASKNGLRGYTF.

This clone was recorded a few times. In the same sample, other DNA sequences code for this CDR3. The chain carries TRBV6-5 and TRBJ2-1; 9 nucleotides agree with TRBD2. The V gene's germline CDR1 is MNHEY and CDR2 SVGAGI. The V and J ends lost 0 bases and 5 bases, in that order; junction bases with no gene match: 2. The CDR3 consists of 15 residues. CDR3 residues: CASSYSTSGHNEQFF. The CDR3 bases are TGTGCCAGCAGTTACTCAACTAGCGGGCACAATGAGCAGTTCTTC.

CDR3 sequence (DNA): TGTGCCAGCAGCTACCGAGGCACTGAAGCTTTCTTT. This sequence encodes CASSYRGTEAFF. This chain joins TRBV7-8 and TRBJ1-1; D is ambiguous. This CDR3 region has 12 residues. V was clipped by 4 bases and J by 4 bases, with 7 bases between them. Germline assignment: CDR1 SGHVS and CDR2 FQNEAQ.

The chain is built from TRBV5-6 and TRBJ2-3; no reliable D call. CDR3 length: 17 residues. The V end was cut by 3 bases, the J end by 3 bases, with 20 bases between. Germline V gene data show CDR1 as SGHDT and CDR2 as YYEEEE. The CDR3 DNA is TGTGCCAGCAGCTCCGGATCGGCGGCCTTTTTTACAGATACGCAGTATTTT. This gives the protein CASSSGSAAFFTDTQYF.

The J gene is TRBJ2-7, the V gene TRBV29-1, with D possibly TRBD2 on 7 matching bases. V was clipped by 7 bases and J by 3 bases, with 16 bases between them. The CDR3 has 13 residues. Germline V CDR1 and CDR2: SQVTM, ANQGSEA. DNA of the CDR3: TGCAGCGGGCGGGGAGGGGGGTTCTACGAGCAGTACTTC. It translates to CSGRGGGFYEQYF.

J is TRBJ2-3 and V is TRBV15; 7 bases agree with TRBD2. V shed 5 bases, J shed 4 bases, and the junction held 12 bases outside the gene matches. From germline, CDR1 is LNHNV and CDR2 YYDKDF (reference sequence). This CDR3 is built from 16 residues. The CDR3 loop is CATSRKAGVGADTQYF. The CDR3 nucleotides are TGTGCCACCAGCCGAAAGGCGGGAGTGGGCGCAGATACGCAGTATTTT.

The chain carries TRBV11-3 and TRBJ2-1; the D gene is possibly TRBD1 (5 bases). The ends were cut back, 0 bases at V and 5 bases at J, with 14 bases in the middle. The CDR3 sequence is 16 residues long. Germline lookup yields CDR1 SGHNT and CDR2 YENEEA. Here the CDR3 DNA reads TGTGCCAGCAGCTTAGAGGTTGAAGGGGAAGACAATGAGCAGTTCTTC. Translating it yields CASSLEVEGEDNEQFF.

The chain carries TRBV4-1 and TRBJ2-3; D may be TRBD2 (6 bases). The V end was cut by 0 bases, the J end by 1 base, with 14 bases between. This CDR3 spans 17 amino acids. Germline lookup yields CDR1 MGHRA and CDR2 YSYEKL. The CDR3 here is CASSQDRGTPGTDTQYF. Here the CDR3 DNA reads TGCGCCAGCAGCCAAGATCGCGGGACCCCGGGCACAGATACGCAGTATTTT.

This chain links TRBV13 with TRBJ2-7; maybe TRBD1 (6 bases). The CDR3 runs to 14 residues. The V gene's germline CDR1 is PRHDT and CDR2 FYEKMQ (reference sequence). V was clipped by 1 base and J by 3 bases, with 10 bases between them. This CDR3 is CASSLVGADYEQYF. In DNA form, the CDR3 reads TGTGCCAGCAGCTTAGTGGGGGCTGACTACGAGCAGTACTTC.

The CDR3, as DNA: TGTGCCAGCAGCGGGGGGACAGGGGAATATAGGCAGTACTTC. Protein product: CASSGGTGEYRQYF. The chain combines TRBV9 with TRBJ2-7; the match to TRBD1 covers 10 bases. The CDR3 spans 14 residues. The germline CDR1 and CDR2 sequences are SGDLS and YYNGEE. Unmatched junction bases numbered 9, after V lost 3 bases and J lost 9 bases. The variable domain in full, with the rest retrieved from reference TRBV9 and TRBJ2-7, is DSGVTQTPKHLITATGQRVTLRCSPRSGDLSVYWYQQSLDQGLQFLIQYYNGEERAKGNILERFSAQQFPDLHSELNLSSLELGDSALYFCASSGGTGEYRQYFGPGTRLTVT.

In its sample, this clone was seen once. The chain carries TRBV7-9 and TRBJ2-2; TRBD2 agrees at 8 bases. The length of the CDR3 is 19 residues. The junction had 21 bases not matched to a gene; V was cut back by 10 bases and J by 2 bases. Per the germline V gene, CDR1 is SEHNR and CDR2 is FQNEAQ (reference sequence). CDR3 DNA: TGTGCCATTTTGAAACGCCCAGACGCGGGGGGCATCAACACCGGGGAGCTGTTTTTT. Protein product: CAILKRPDAGGINTGELFF.